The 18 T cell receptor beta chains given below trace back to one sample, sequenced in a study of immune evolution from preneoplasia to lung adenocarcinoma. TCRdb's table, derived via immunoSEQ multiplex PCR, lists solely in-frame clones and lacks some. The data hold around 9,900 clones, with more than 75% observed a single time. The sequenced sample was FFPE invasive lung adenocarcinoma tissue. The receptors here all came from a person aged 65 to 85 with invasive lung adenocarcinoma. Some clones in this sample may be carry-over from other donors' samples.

The CDR3 bases are TGTGCCAGCAGCTTGGGAGGGTTGAGCTCTGGAAACACCATATATTTT. It yields the protein CASSLGGLSSGNTIYF. The chain couples TRBV5-8 to TRBJ1-3; D call uncertain. Per germline, CDR1 SGHTS and CDR2 YDEGEE. Trimming removed 0 bases from V and 0 bases from J, with 10 bases in between. This CDR3 spans 16 amino acids. Filled out from reference TRBV5-8 and TRBJ1-3, the complete variable domain reads EAGVTQSPTHLIKTRGQQATLRCSPISGHTSVYWYQQALGLGLQFLLWYDEGEERNRGNFPPRFSGRQFPNYSSELNVNALELEDSALYLCASSLGGLSSGNTIYFGEGSWLTVV.

The chain's CDR3 is CAISDGELDTDTQYF. The CDR3 DNA sequence: TGTGCCATCAGTGACGGGGAGTTGGACACAGATACGCAGTATTTT. This chain joins TRBV10-3 and TRBJ2-3; the D gene is possibly TRBD2 (5 bases). The germline gives CDR1 ENHRY, CDR2 SYGVKD. The CDR3 sequence is 15 residues long. The V and J ends lost 3 bases and 2 bases respectively, with 12 bases between them.

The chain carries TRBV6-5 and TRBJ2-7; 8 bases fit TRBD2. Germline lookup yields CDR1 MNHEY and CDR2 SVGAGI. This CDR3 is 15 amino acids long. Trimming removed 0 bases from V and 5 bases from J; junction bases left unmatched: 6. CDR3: CASSYSNSGGDEQYF. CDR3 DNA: TGTGCCAGCAGTTACTCGAACTCGGGGGGGGACGAGCAGTACTTC.

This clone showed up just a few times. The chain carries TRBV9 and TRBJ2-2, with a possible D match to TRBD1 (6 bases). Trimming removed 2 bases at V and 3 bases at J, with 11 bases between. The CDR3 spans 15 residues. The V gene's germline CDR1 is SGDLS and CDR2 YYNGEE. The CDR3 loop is CASSVRGLDTGELFF. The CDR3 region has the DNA TGTGCCAGCAGCGTGAGGGGGTTAGACACCGGGGAGCTGTTTTTT.

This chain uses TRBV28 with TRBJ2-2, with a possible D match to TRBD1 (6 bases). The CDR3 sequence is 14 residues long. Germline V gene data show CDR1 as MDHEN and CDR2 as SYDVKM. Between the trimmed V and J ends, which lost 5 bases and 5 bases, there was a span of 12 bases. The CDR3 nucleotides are TGTGCCAGCAGTGCCACAGGGAGTACCGGGGAGCTGTTTTTT. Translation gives CASSATGSTGELFF.

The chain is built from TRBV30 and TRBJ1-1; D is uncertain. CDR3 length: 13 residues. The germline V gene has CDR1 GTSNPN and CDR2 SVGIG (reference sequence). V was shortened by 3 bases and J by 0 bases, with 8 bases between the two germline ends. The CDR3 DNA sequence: TGTGCCTGGAGGGCCGCATTGAACACTGAAGCTTTCTTT. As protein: CAWRAALNTEAFF.

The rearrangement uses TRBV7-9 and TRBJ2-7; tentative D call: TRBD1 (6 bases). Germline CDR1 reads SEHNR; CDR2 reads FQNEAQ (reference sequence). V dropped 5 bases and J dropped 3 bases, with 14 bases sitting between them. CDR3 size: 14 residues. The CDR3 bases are TGTGCCAGCAGCCCGGGACAAGGGTACTACGAGCAGTACTTC. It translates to CASSPGQGYYEQYF.

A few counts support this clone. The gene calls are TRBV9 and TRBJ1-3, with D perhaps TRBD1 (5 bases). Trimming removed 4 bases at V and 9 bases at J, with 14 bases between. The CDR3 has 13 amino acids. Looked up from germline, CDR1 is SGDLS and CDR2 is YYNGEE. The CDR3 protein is CASSPGTGVTIYF. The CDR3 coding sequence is TGTGCCAGCAGCCCCGGGACCGGGGTCACCATATATTTT.

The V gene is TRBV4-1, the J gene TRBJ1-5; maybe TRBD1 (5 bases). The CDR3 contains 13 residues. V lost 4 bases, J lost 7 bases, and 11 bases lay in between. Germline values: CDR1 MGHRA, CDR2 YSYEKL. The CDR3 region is CASSRWGGQPQHF. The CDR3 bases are TGCGCCAGCAGCCGATGGGGGGGGCAGCCCCAGCATTTT.

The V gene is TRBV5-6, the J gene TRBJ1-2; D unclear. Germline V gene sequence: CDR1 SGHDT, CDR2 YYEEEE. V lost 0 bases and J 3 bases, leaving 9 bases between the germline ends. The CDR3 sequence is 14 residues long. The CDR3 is CASSLAPADYGYTF. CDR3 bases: TGTGCCAGCAGCTTGGCTCCTGCGGACTATGGCTACACCTTC.

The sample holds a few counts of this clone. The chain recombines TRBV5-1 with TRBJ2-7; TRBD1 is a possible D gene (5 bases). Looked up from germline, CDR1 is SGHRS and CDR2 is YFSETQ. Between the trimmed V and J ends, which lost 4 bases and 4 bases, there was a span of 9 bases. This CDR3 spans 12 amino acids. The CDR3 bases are TGCGCCAGCAGCGGCCAGGGTTACGAGCAGTACTTC. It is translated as CASSGQGYEQYF. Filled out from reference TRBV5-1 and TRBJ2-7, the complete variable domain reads KAGVTQTPRYLIKTRGQQVTLSCSPISGHRSVSWYQQTPGQGLQFLFEYFSETQRNKGNFPGRFSGRQFSNSRSEMNVSTLELGDSALYLCASSGQGYEQYFGPGTRLTVT.

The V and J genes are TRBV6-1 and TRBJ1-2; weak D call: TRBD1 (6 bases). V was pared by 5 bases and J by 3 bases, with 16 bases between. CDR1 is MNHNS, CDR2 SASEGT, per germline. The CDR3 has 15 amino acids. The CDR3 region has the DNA TGTGCCAGCAGTCGGGGGCCTCCAAGGGACTATGGCTACACCTTC. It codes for CASSRGPPRDYGYTF.

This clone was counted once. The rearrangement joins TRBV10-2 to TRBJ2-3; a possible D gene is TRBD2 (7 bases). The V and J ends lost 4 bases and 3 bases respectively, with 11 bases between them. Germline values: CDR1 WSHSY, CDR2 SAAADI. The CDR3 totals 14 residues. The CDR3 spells CASSAEGGTDTQYF. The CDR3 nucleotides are TGCGCCAGCAGTGCAGAGGGGGGGACAGATACGCAGTATTTT.

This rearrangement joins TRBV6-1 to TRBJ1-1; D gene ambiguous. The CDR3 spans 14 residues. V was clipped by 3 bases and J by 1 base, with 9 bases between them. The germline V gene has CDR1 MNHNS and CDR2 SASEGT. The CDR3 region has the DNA TGTGCCAGCAGTGATCTAAGAGGGAACACTGAAGCTTTCTTT. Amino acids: CASSDLRGNTEAFF.

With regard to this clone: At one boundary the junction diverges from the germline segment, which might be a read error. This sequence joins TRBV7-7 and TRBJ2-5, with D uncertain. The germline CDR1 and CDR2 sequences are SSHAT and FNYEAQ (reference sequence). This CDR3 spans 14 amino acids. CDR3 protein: CASSLGSSQETQYF. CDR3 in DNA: TGTGCTAGCAGCTTAGGTTCCAGCCAAGAGACCCAGTACTTC.

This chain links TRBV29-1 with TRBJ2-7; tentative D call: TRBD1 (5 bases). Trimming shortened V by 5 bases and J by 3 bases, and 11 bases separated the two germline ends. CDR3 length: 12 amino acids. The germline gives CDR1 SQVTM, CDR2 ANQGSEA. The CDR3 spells CSVKTENYEQYF. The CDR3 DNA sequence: TGCAGCGTTAAGACAGAAAACTACGAGCAGTACTTC.

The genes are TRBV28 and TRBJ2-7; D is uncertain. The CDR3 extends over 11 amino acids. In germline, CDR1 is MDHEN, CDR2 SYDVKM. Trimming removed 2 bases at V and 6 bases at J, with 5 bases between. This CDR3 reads CASSLDREQYF. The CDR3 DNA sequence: TGTGCCAGCAGTTTAGACCGCGAGCAGTACTTC.

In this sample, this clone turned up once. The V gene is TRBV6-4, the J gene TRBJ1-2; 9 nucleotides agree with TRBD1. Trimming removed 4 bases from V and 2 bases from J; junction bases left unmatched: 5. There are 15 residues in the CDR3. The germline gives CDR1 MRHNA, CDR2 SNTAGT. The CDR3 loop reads CASSAYGTGNYGYTF. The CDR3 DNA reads TGTGCCAGCAGTGCTTATGGGACAGGGAACTATGGCTACACCTTC.